This TCR beta chain comes out of a study of blood T cell repertoires in COVID-19. Per the germline V gene, CDR1 is SGHAT and CDR2 is FQNNGV. The CDR3 extends over 13 amino acids. Trimming removed 4 bases from V and 8 bases from J; junction bases left unmatched: 1. Original analysis: Amplified reference gene primers provided the basis for estimating nucleated cell counts. This table comes from immunoSEQ multiplex PCR, and its TCRdb copy is limited to in-frame clones, with some not included. V, J and clone size were drawn from that table, and D and trimming were deduced from the DNA. The profile shows 250,000 to 300,000 clones, 85% to 90% of them singletons.

The rearrangement joins TRBV11-2 to TRBJ2-2; 10 nucleotides align to TRBD1. The TCR was taken from a man in his late teens or twenties who had recovered from COVID-19. Sequenced material: PBMCs or T cells enriched from blood (not recorded which). The CDR3 DNA is TGTGCCAGCAGCTGGGACAGGGGAGGGGAGCTGTTTTTT. Protein sequence: CASSWDRGGELFF.